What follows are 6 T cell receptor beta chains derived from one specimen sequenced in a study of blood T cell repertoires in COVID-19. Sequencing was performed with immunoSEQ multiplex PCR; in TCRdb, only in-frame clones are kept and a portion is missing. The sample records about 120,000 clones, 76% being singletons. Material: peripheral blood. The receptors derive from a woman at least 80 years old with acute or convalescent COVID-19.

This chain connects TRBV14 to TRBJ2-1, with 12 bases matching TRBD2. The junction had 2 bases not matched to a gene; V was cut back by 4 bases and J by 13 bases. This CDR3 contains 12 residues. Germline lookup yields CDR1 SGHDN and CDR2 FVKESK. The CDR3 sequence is CASSPGLAGQFF. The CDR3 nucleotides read TGTGCCAGCAGCCCGGGACTAGCGGGCCAGTTCTTC.

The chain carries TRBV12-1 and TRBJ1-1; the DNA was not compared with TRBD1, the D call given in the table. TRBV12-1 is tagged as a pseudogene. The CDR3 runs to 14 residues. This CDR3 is CASSSHRGKTEAFF. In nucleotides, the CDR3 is TGTGCCAGCAGCTCGCACAGGGGAAAGACTGAAGCTTTCTTT.

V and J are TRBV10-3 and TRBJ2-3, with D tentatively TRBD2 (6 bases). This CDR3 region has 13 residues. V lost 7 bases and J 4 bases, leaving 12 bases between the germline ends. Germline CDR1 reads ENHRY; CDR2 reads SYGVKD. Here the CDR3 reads CAIMSGVPDTQYF. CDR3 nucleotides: TGTGCCATCATGTCGGGGGTCCCAGATACGCAGTATTTT.

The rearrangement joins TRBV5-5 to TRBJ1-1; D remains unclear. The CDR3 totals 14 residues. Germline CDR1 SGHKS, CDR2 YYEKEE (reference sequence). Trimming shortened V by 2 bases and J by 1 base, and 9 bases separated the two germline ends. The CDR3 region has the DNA TGTGCCAGCAGCTTAGACATATGGAACACTGAAGCTTTCTTT. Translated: CASSLDIWNTEAFF.

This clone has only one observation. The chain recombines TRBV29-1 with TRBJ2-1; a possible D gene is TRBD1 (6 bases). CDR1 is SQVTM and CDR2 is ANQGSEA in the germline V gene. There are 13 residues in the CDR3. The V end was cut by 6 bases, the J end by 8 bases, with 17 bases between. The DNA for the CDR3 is TGCAGCGTGTCATGGGGGCTTGGGGATGAGCAGTTCTTC. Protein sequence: CSVSWGLGDEQFF.

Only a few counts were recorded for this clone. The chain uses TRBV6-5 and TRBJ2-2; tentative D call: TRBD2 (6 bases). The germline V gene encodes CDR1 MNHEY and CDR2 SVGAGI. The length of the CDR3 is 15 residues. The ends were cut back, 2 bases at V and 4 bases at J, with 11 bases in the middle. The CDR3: CASSYRAGLTGELFF. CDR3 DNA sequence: TGTGCCAGCAGTTACCGGGCGGGGCTCACCGGGGAGCTGTTTTTT.